This record concerns one T cell receptor (beta chain) sequence. The antigen is unknown. This CDR3 has 13 residues. Germline V CDR1 and CDR2: SQVTM, ANQGSEA. This entry comes from a study of CXCR3-negative and CXCR3-positive naive CD8 T cells. Overall study results and limits: TRB CDR3 hydrophobicity was greater in CXCR3-positive naive cells than in CXCR3-negative naive cells.

The study made its TRB cDNA libraries by 5' RACE, adding UMI labels. TCRdb processed the 5' RACE reads again and assigns one entry to each CDR3 protein, with no DNA. This listing includes about 130,000 distinct CDR3 sequences. Naive CD8+ T lymphocytes were specified as CD45RO-CCR7+CD27+CD95-. The rearrangement links TRBV29-1 to TRBJ2-3; TCRdb proposes TRBD1, but this gene call is untestable without DNA. This clonotype originated in a human donor in good health. Some clones in this sample may be carry-over from other donors' samples. Sequencing used naive CXCR3+ CD8+ T cells from blood. Sample subset: CD45RO-CCR7+CD27+CD95- naive CD8+ T cells expressing CXCR3 (TNR3+). The CDR3: CSAGQVNTDTQYF.